This passage covers 19 T cell receptor beta chains from one sample sequenced in a study of CD8+ T cells in alopecia areata listed by TCRdb under 2018. Libraries were prepared through the immunoSEQ multiplex PCR assay. RNA was extracted from all samples and reverse transcribed into cDNA as template for TCR sequencing. What TCRdb holds here is the immuneACCESS table cut down to in-frame rearrangements. Part of the clones is not present; checked against another copy, under half of the missing clones reflect an unresolved V gene, and the others are unexplained. The sample table contains approximately 63,000 clones; only one count was recorded for 55% to 65% of them. The ten largest clones take up about 15% of the sample. The time point label corresponds to: baseline before oral tofacitinib. The sequencing used CD8+ T cells sorted from blood, collected at week 0. These receptors came from a human donor with alopecia areata.

V usage is TRBV2 and J usage is TRBJ2-1; D is ambiguous. Deletions cut 1 base from V and 4 bases from J, with 5 bases between. Germline V gene data show CDR1 as SNHLY and CDR2 as FYNNEI. The CDR3 covers 13 residues. DNA for the CDR3: TGTGCCAGCAGTGAAGAACAGTACAATGAGCAGTTCTTC. This sequence encodes CASSEEQYNEQFF.

This clone was found a few times. The chain joins TRBV29-1 to TRBJ1-1, with D unclear. CDR3 length: 10 amino acids. The V end lost 2 bases, the J end lost 7 bases, and 5 bases lay between the germline ends. Looked up from germline, CDR1 is SQVTM and CDR2 is ANQGSEA. The CDR3 here is CSVEKVEAFF. In DNA form, the CDR3 reads TGCAGCGTTGAAAAGGTTGAAGCTTTCTTT.

This clone appeared many times. The genes are TRBV6-5 and TRBJ1-2; 7 nucleotides line up with TRBD1. The V gene's germline CDR1 is MNHEY and CDR2 SVGAGI. Germline trimming cut 0 bases from V and 7 bases from J; bases unmatched to any gene: 11. This CDR3 region has 16 residues. CDR3 residues: CASSYSTGAGGSGYTF. DNA for the CDR3: TGTGCCAGCAGTTACTCAACAGGGGCTGGCGGGTCTGGCTACACCTTC.

The rearrangement links TRBV7-9 to TRBJ2-1; D assignment may be TRBD1 or TRBD2 (5 bases each). This CDR3 spans 15 amino acids. Per the germline V gene, CDR1 is SEHNR and CDR2 is FQNEAQ (reference sequence). Trimming removed 1 base at V and 8 bases at J, with 15 bases between. The CDR3 nucleotides are TGTGCCAGCAGCTTAGTCGGGACCCCGGGCGATGAGCAGTTCTTC. It specifies CASSLVGTPGDEQFF.

V and J are TRBV7-2 and TRBJ2-1, with D hard to call. V lost 1 base and J 1 base, leaving 8 bases between the germline ends. CDR3 size: 15 residues. Germline assignment: CDR1 SGHTA and CDR2 FQGNSA. The CDR3 sequence is CASSLDRGSYNEQFF. The CDR3 coding sequence is TGTGCCAGCAGCTTAGATCGCGGTTCCTACAATGAGCAGTTCTTC.

The J gene is TRBJ1-5, the V gene TRBV7-9, with D perhaps TRBD1 (6 bases). This CDR3 contains 15 residues. Per germline, CDR1 SEHNR and CDR2 FQNEAQ (reference sequence). Deletions cut 5 bases from V and 6 bases from J, with 17 bases between. The CDR3 loop is CASSPAGDGTQPQHF. CDR3 nucleotides: TGTGCCAGCAGCCCAGCAGGGGATGGAACTCAGCCCCAGCATTTT.

Comments on this clone: Other nucleotide sequences in the sample specify the same CDR3. The chain links TRBV5-6 to TRBJ2-1, with a tentative D call TRBD2 (5 bases). The V end was cut by 1 base, the J end by 4 bases, with 6 bases between. This CDR3 is 13 amino acids long. Germline V gives CDR1 SGHDT, CDR2 YYEEEE. The CDR3 sequence: CASSLLAYNEQFF. In DNA form, the CDR3 reads TGTGCCAGCAGCTTGCTAGCTTACAATGAGCAGTTCTTC.

This sequence joins TRBV29-1 and TRBJ1-2; D is uncertain. Germline V lookup: CDR1 SQVTM, CDR2 ANQGSEA. The V gene lost 6 bases and the J gene lost 4 bases, with 12 bases spanning the gap. The CDR3 extends over 12 amino acids. CDR3 DNA sequence: TGCAGCGTCTCGACCGAATTCTATGGCTACACCTTC. As protein: CSVSTEFYGYTF.

This clone is medium-sized within its sample. The J gene is TRBJ2-7, the V gene TRBV19; 7 nucleotides line up with TRBD2. V lost 1 base to trimming and J lost 7 bases; unmatched junction nucleotides: 10. The CDR3 totals 15 residues. Germline V gene sequence: CDR1 LNHDA, CDR2 SQIVND (reference sequence). CDR3 sequence reads: CASSIASGLQREQYF. In nucleotides, the CDR3 is TGTGCCAGTAGTATAGCTAGCGGACTACAACGGGAGCAGTACTTC.

The chain couples TRBV5-1 to TRBJ2-1, with D possibly TRBD2 on 7 matching bases. Germline V gene data show CDR1 as SGHRS and CDR2 as YFSETQ. V lost 7 bases and J 8 bases, leaving 16 bases between the germline ends. The CDR3 totals 13 residues. The CDR3 reads CASWRGPSDEQFF. The CDR3 bases are TGCGCCAGCTGGCGGGGGCCATCGGATGAGCAGTTCTTC.

The rearrangement joins TRBV29-1 to TRBJ2-2; a possible D gene is TRBD1 (5 bases). The germline V gene has CDR1 SQVTM and CDR2 ANQGSEA. The CDR3 consists of 15 residues. Trimming shortened V by 7 bases and J by 4 bases, and 19 bases separated the two germline ends. In DNA form, the CDR3 reads TGCAGCGCCGATAAGGGGCAGGGCCCCACCGGGGAGCTGTTTTTT. Translation gives CSADKGQGPTGELFF.

The V and J genes are TRBV5-1 and TRBJ2-7; D is uncertain. The ends were cut back, 2 bases at V and 0 bases at J, with 3 bases in the middle. In germline, CDR1 is SGHRS, CDR2 YFSETQ. The CDR3 has 12 amino acids. The CDR3 DNA follows: TGCGCCAGCAGCTTCAGCTCCTACGAGCAGTACTTC. Its protein is CASSFSSYEQYF.

This rearrangement joins TRBV14 to TRBJ1-1; D is unresolved. V was shortened by 1 base and J by 5 bases, with 11 bases between the two germline ends. Germline V lookup: CDR1 SGHDN, CDR2 FVKESK. CDR3 length: 14 residues. In DNA, the CDR3 is TGTGCCAGCAGCCAAGTGTATGGGTGGACTGAAGCTTTCTTT. Its translation is CASSQVYGWTEAFF.

V gene TRBV27 combines with J gene TRBJ2-7; TRBD2 is a possible D gene (5 bases). Germline assignment: CDR1 MNHEY and CDR2 SMNVEV (reference sequence). This CDR3 is built from 13 residues. The ends were cut back, 4 bases at V and 7 bases at J, with 14 bases in the middle. The CDR3 spells CASSSGITREQYF. CDR3 sequence (DNA): TGTGCCAGCAGTTCCGGGATTACGAGGGAGCAGTACTTC.

This rearrangement joins TRBV5-1 to TRBJ2-7, with no clear D. This CDR3 comprises 13 residues. The germline CDR1 and CDR2 sequences are SGHRS and YFSETQ. V was trimmed by 2 bases and J by 0 bases, leaving 6 bases between them. The CDR3 sequence is CASSLGFSYEQYF. CDR3 nucleotide sequence: TGCGCCAGCAGCTTAGGGTTCTCCTACGAGCAGTACTTC.

This clone turned up a few times. The chain links TRBV7-9 to TRBJ1-5; TRBD1 aligns across 7 bases. CDR3 length: 14 residues. V lost 5 bases and J lost 4; bases outside the gene matches: 5. CDR1 and CDR2 from the germline V gene are SEHNR and FQNEAQ (reference sequence). CDR3 protein: CASSPGTANQPQHF. In DNA, the CDR3 is TGTGCCAGCAGCCCCGGGACAGCAAATCAGCCCCAGCATTTT.

The gene calls are TRBV27 and TRBJ2-1; the match to TRBD2 covers 10 bases. The germline gives CDR1 MNHEY, CDR2 SMNVEV (reference sequence). J lost 2 bases, V lost 5 bases, and 6 bases had no gene match. The CDR3 is made up of 16 amino acids. The CDR3 region has the DNA TGTGCCAGCAGTCCAACGACTAGCGGGCCCTACAATGAGCAGTTCTTC. Translated: CASSPTTSGPYNEQFF.

This clone was seen a handful of times. V gene TRBV4-1 combines with J gene TRBJ2-1, with TRBD2 as a possible D gene (5 bases). The V end lost 6 bases, the J end lost 6 bases, and 21 bases lay between the germline ends. Germline lookup yields CDR1 MGHRA and CDR2 YSYEKL. The CDR3 totals 16 residues. The CDR3 sequence is CASSQFGASSSNEQFF. CDR3 DNA sequence: TGCGCCAGCAGTCAATTTGGTGCTAGCTCGAGCAATGAGCAGTTCTTC.

This clone was seen a single time. For the CDR3, the DNA is TGTGCCAGCAACGGGGACAGCCTATACTCTGGGGCCAACGTCCTGACTTTC. This translates into CASNGDSLYSGANVLTF. The chain combines TRBV28 with TRBJ2-6, with 7 bases fitting TRBD1. This CDR3 region has 17 residues. V shed 7 bases and J 0 bases; nucleotides not matched to a gene: 9. Germline assignment: CDR1 MDHEN and CDR2 SYDVKM.